The clone carrying this T cell receptor beta chain was seen a handful of times. The data were obtained in a study of early T cells in non-severe SARS-CoV-2 infection. Using its own MiXCR run on the 5' RACE reads, TCRdb lists one record per CDR3 protein. The sample has nearly 55,000 distinct CDR3 sequences; about 7.7% are singletons. This receptor was taken from an adult who was a healthcare worker with PCR-confirmed SARS-CoV-2 infection or an uninfected control (not recorded which). Sequencing used whole blood, obtained at baseline.

The CDR3 loop reads CASRRGAGLVLAGELFF. In DNA form, the CDR3 reads TGTGCCAGCAGGAGGGGGGCCGGCCTAGTCCTTGCCGGGGAGCTGTTTTTT. This chain joins TRBV2 and TRBJ2-2; D may match TRBD1 or TRBD2 (6 bases each). Germline V lookup: CDR1 SNHLY, CDR2 FYNNEI. V gave up 6 bases and J gave up 6 bases, with 23 bases separating them. This CDR3 comprises 17 residues.